The clone carrying this TCR beta chain was detected only a few times. The CDR3 has 17 residues. Germline V CDR1 and CDR2: SSHAT, FNYEAQ (reference sequence). V gave up 1 base and J gave up 2 bases; unmatched junction bases: 10. The data derive from a study of spatial heterogeneity in lung cancer. Documented time point: sample taken at primary tumor resection. Unsorted samples of tumor, nontumor lung or frozen PBMC had their whole RNA sequenced. MiXCR, run by TCRdb on the 5' RACE reads, gives a single entry per CDR3 protein. The sample lists some 50,000 distinct CDR3 sequences, 6% to 9.5% occurring once.

This clonotype was obtained from a female donor with early-stage non-small cell lung cancer. The gene calls are TRBV7-7 and TRBJ2-7; 8 positions match TRBD1. This specimen was PBMCs, taken at surgery. The CDR3 DNA follows: TGTGCCAGCAGCTTAGAAATCGTTGGGACAGGTACCTACGAGCAGTACTTC. Protein: CASSLEIVGTGTYEQYF.